This T cell receptor beta chain appears in the sequencing data of a study of T cell responses to AZD1222 COVID-19 vaccine. The germline V and J ends were trimmed by 4 bases and 3 bases, with 25 bases remaining between them. The CDR3 totals 17 residues. Germline CDR1 and CDR2: SQVTM and ANQGSEA. Regarding this clone: No antigen is known for it.

Generated by immunoSEQ multiplex PCR, the TCRdb table keeps only in-frame clones and is missing some. The data show around 100,000 clones, around nine tenths seen once. Study-level findings and limits: A mostly white British donor set with more females was recruited, and clonal diversity was possibly underestimated. Vaccination with two AZD1222 doses was followed by a rise in Spike-specific TCR breadth and depth.

Specimen: peripheral blood, collected 28 days after the second dose of the MenACWY control vaccine. The chain joins TRBV29-1 to TRBJ2-7; a weak D match, TRBD1 (7 bases). This clonotype originated in an adult who received the MenACWY meningococcal vaccine as a control. The CDR3 DNA is TGCAGCGTTGCAGGGGGGTCCGTGCAGGGGGAACACTACGAGCAGTACTTC. Its protein product is CSVAGGSVQGEHYEQYF.